The sequence of this T cell receptor (beta chain) was determined in a study of OX40 agonist ivuxolimab in advanced cancers. Assay used: immunoSEQ multiplex PCR; TCRdb lists only in-frame clones, some missing. The sample has 70,000 or so clones, 85% seen once. A note on this clone: Its antigen is as yet unknown.

Regarding the study as a whole: At 0.1 to 3.0 mg/kg and by week 6, clonal expansion occurred in CD4+ and CD8+ blood T cells.

With autoimmune disease history or systemic immunosuppression, patients were excluded. The origin of this receptor is an adult with an advanced solid tumor such as melanoma, head and neck, liver or kidney cancer. The material was CD4+ or CD8+ T cells sorted from blood, obtained in a trial of the OX40 agonist ivuxolimab.

Here the CDR3 reads CASRPRRAEYSPLHF. CDR3 bases: TGTGCCAGCAGGCCTCGGAGGGCTGAGTATTCACCCCTCCACTTT. The V and J genes are TRBV2 and TRBJ1-6, with D unresolved. CDR3 length: 15 residues. The V end lost 6 bases, the J end lost 8 bases, and 17 bases lay between the germline ends. Germline V gene sequence: CDR1 SNHLY, CDR2 FYNNEI.